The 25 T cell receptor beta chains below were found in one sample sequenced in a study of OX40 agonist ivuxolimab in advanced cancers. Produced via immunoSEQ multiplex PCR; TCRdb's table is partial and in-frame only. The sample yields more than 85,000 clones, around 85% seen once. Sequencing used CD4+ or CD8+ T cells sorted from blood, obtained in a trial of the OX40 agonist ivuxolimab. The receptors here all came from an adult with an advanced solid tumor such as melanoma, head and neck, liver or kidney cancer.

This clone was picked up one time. The CDR3 DNA follows: TGCGCCAGCAGCCAATGGACAGGGTCGGAAAAACTGTTTTTT. Translation: CASSQWTGSEKLFF. This chain links TRBV4-3 with TRBJ1-4; 8 bases fit TRBD1. Trimming at V came to 2 bases and at J to 8 bases, leaving 4 bases not matched to a gene. Germline CDR1 is LGHNA and CDR2 is YSLEER. The length of the CDR3 is 14 residues.

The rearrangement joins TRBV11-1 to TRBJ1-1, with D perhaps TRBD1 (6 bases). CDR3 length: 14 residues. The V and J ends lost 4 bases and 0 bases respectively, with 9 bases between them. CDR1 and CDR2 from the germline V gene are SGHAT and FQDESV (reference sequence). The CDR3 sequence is CASSYRELNTEAFF. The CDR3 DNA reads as TGTGCCAGCAGCTACAGGGAATTGAACACTGAAGCTTTCTTT.

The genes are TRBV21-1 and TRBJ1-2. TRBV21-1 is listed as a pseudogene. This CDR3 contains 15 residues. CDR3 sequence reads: CASSRNKTPNYGYTF. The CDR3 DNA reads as TGTGCCAGCAGCAGGAACAAAACACCTAACTATGGCTACACCTTC.

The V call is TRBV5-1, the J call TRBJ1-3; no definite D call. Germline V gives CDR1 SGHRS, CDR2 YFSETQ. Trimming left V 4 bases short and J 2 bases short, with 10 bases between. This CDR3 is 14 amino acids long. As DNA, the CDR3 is TGCGCCAGCAGCCAAGGAGGGACTGGAAACACCATATATTTT. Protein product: CASSQGGTGNTIYF. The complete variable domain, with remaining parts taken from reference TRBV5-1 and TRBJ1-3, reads KAGVTQTPRYLIKTRGQQVTLSCSPISGHRSVSWYQQTPGQGLQFLFEYFSETQRNKGNFPGRFSGRQFSNSRSEMNVSTLELGDSALYLCASSQGGTGNTIYFGEGSWLTVV.

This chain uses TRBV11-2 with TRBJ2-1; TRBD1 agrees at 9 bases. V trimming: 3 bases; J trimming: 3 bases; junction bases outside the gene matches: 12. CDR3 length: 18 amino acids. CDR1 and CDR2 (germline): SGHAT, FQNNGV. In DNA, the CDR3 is TGTGCCAGCAGCTTCCCCCGGGGACAGGGAAAGATCTACAATGAGCAGTTCTTC. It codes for CASSFPRGQGKIYNEQFF.

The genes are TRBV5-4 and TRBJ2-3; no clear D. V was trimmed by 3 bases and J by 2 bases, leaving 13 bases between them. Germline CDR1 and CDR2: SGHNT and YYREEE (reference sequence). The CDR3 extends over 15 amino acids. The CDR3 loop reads CASSSPQNPTDTQYF. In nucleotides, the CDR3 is TGTGCCAGCAGCTCCCCCCAAAACCCCACAGATACGCAGTATTTT.

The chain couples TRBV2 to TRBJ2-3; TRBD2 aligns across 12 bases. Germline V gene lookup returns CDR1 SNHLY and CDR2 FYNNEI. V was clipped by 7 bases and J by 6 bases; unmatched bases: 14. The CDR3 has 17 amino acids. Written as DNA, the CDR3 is TGTGCCAGCACTAGGACTAGCGGGACCAGCCGACTTGATACGCAGTATTTT. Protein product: CASTRTSGTSRLDTQYF.

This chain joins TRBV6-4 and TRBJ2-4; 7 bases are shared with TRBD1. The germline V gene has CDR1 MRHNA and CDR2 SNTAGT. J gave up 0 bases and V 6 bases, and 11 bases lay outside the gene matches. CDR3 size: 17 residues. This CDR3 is CASRHGTEHLAKNIQYF. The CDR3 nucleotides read TGTGCCAGCAGACACGGGACAGAGCACCTAGCCAAAAACATTCAGTACTTC.

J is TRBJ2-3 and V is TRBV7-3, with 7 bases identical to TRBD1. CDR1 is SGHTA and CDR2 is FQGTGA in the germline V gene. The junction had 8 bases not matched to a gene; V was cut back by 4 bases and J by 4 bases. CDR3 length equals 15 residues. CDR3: CASSSTGHGADTQYF. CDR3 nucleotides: TGTGCCAGCAGCTCGACAGGGCACGGGGCAGATACGCAGTATTTT.

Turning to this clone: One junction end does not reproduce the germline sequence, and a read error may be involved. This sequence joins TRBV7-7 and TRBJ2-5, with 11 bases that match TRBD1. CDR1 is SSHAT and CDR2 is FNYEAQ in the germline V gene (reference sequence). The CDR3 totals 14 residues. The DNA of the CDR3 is TGTGCTAGCAGCGGACAGGGGGCGCCGAAGACCCAGTACTTC. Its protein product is CASSGQGAPKTQYF.

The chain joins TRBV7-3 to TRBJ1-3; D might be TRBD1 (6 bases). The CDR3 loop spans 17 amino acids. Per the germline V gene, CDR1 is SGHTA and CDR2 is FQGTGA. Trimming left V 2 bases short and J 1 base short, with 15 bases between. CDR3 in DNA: TGTGCCAGCAGCTTACGGAATGGCGGGACATCTGGAAACACCATATATTTT. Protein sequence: CASSLRNGGTSGNTIYF.

The CDR3 nucleotides read TGTGCCAGCAGCCCCCTTTGGGACTCTGGAAACACCATATATTTT. This sequence encodes CASSPLWDSGNTIYF. The chain uses TRBV6-1 and TRBJ1-3; no firm D call. The CDR3 runs to 15 residues. Germline lookup yields CDR1 MNHNS and CDR2 SASEGT. The V end lost 6 bases, the J end lost 0 bases, and 12 bases lay between the germline ends.

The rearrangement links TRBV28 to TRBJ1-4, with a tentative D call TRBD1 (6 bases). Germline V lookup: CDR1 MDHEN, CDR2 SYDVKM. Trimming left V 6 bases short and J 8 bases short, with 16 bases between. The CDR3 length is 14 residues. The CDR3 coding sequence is TGTGCCAGCAGCAACGACAGGTTCGAAGAAAAACTGTTTTTT. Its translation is CASSNDRFEEKLFF.

The CDR3 DNA follows: TGTGCCAGCAGTGAATCAGGGTCGGGTCAGCCCCAGCATTTT. Residues: CASSESGSGQPQHF. V and J are TRBV2 and TRBJ1-5; the D gene is possibly TRBD1 (5 bases). The CDR3 contains 14 residues. Germline V gives CDR1 SNHLY, CDR2 FYNNEI. V was clipped by 2 bases and J by 6 bases, with 11 bases between them.

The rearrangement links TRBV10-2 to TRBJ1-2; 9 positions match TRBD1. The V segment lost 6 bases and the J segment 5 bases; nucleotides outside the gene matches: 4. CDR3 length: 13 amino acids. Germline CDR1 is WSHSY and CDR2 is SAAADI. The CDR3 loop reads CASRGTGIYGYTF. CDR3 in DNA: TGCGCCAGCAGGGGGACAGGGATTTATGGCTACACCTTC.

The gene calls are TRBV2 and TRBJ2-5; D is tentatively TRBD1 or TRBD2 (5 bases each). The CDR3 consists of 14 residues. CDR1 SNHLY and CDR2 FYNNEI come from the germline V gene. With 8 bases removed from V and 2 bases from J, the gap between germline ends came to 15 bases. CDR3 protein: CASRTLWGQETQYF. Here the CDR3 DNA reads TGTGCCAGCCGAACGCTCTGGGGGCAAGAGACCCAGTACTTC. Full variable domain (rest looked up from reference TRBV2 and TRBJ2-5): EPEVTQTPSHQVTQMGQEVILRCVPISNHLYFYWYRQILGQKVEFLVSFYNNEISEKSEIFDDQFSVERPDGSNFTLKIRSTKLEDSAMYFCASRTLWGQETQYFGPGTRLLVL.

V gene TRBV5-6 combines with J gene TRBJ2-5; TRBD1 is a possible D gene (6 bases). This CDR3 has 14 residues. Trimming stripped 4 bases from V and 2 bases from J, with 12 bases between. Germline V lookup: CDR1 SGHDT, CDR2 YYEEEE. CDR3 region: CASSQPGQQETQYF. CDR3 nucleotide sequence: TGTGCCAGCAGCCAACCCGGACAGCAAGAGACCCAGTACTTC.

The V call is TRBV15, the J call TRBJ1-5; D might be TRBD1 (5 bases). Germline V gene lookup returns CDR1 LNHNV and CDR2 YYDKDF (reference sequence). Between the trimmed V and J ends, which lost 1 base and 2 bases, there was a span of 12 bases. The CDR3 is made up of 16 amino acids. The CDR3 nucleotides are TGTGCCACCAGCAGAGTTGGGGGACGGGGCAATCAGCCCCAGCATTTT. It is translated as CATSRVGGRGNQPQHF.

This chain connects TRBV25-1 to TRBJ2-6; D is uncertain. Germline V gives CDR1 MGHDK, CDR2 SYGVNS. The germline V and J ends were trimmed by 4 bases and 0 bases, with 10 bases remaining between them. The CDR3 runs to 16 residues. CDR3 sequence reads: CASSGTDRSGANVLTF. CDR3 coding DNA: TGTGCCAGCAGTGGGACGGACCGCTCTGGGGCCAACGTCCTGACTTTC. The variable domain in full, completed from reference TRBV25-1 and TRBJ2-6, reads EADIYQTPRYLVIGTGKKITLECSQTMGHDKMYWYQQDPGMELHLIHYSYGVNSTEKGDLSSESTVSRIRTEHFPLTLESARPSHTSQYLCASSGTDRSGANVLTFGAGSRLTVL.

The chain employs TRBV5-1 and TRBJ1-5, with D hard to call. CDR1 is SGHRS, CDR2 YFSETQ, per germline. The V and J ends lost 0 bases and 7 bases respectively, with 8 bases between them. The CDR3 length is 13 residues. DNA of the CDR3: TGCGCCAGCAGCTTGGGGACGGCGCAGCCCCAGCATTTT. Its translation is CASSLGTAQPQHF.

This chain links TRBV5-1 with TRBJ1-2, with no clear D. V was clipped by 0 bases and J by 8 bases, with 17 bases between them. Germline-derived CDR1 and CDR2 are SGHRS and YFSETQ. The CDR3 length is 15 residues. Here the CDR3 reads CASSLDASASGGYTF. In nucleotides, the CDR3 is TGCGCCAGCAGCTTGGACGCGTCAGCGTCTGGGGGCTACACCTTC.

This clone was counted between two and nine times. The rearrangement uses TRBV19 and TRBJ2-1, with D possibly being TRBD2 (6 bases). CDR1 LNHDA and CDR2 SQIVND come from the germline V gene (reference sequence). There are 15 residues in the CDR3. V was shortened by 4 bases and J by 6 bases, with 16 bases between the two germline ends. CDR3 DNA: TGTGCCAGTAGTAGGCAGGGAGGTGCGGGCAATGAGCAGTTCTTC. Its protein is CASSRQGGAGNEQFF.

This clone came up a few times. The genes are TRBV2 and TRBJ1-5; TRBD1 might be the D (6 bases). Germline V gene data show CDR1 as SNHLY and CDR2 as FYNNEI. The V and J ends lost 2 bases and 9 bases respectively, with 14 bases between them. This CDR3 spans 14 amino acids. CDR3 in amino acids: CASSERVGGLPQHF. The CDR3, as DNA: TGTGCCAGCAGTGAAAGGGTAGGGGGGTTGCCCCAGCATTTT. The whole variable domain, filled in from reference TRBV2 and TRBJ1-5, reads EPEVTQTPSHQVTQMGQEVILRCVPISNHLYFYWYRQILGQKVEFLVSFYNNEISEKSEIFDDQFSVERPDGSNFTLKIRSTKLEDSAMYFCASSERVGGLPQHFGDGTRLSIL.

The CDR3 DNA follows: TGTGCCAGCAGCTCAAGGACAGGACCAGCCTACGAGCAGTACTTC. Its protein is CASSSRTGPAYEQYF. This chain links TRBV9 with TRBJ2-7; TRBD1 agrees at 7 bases. The CDR3 runs to 15 residues. V dropped 4 bases and J dropped 2; count of bases not matched to a gene: 9. Germline CDR1 reads SGDLS; CDR2 reads YYNGEE.

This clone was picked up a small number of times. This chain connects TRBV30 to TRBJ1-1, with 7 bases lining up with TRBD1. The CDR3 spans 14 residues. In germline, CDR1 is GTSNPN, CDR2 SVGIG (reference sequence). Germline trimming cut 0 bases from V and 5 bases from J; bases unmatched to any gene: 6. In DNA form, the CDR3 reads TGTGCCTGGAGTGTAAGGGACAGAGGGACTGAAGCTTTCTTT. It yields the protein CAWSVRDRGTEAFF.